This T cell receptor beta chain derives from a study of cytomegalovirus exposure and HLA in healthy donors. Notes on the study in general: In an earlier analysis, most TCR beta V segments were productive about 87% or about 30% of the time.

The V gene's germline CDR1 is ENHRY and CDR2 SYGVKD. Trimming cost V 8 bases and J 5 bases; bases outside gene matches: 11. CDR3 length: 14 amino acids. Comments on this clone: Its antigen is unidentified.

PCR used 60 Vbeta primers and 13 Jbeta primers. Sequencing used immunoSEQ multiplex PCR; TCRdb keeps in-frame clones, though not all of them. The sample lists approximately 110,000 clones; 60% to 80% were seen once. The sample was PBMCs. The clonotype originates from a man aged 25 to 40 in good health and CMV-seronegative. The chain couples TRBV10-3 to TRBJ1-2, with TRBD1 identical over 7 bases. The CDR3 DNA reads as TGTGCCATCCCGGCCGGGGACAGTGCTTATGGCTACACCTTC. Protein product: CAIPAGDSAYGYTF.